This T cell receptor (beta chain) was captured by sequencing in a study of cytomegalovirus exposure and HLA in healthy donors. Regarding the study as a whole: CMV serostatus was the sole immune exposure information available. Later genetic work tied a missense DCLRE1C variant to beta-chain V and J trimming. Per a later analysis, under 20,000 TCR beta sequences showed association with HLA alleles at 0.05 false discovery rate.

The PCR made use of 60 Vbeta and 13 Jbeta primers. Clones were sequenced by immunoSEQ multiplex PCR, and TCRdb holds only the in-frame ones, with some missing. The data hold approximately 140,000 clones, with around four fifths observed a single time. This clone occurred a few times. Its specificity is unknown. The sequenced sample was PBMCs. This receptor was identified in a man aged 25 to 40 in good health and CMV-seronegative.

The CDR3 DNA reads as TGCGCCAGCAGCCAGTTTAGTTTCGGAGGAGACATGAACACTGAAGCTTTCTTT. This gives the protein CASSQFSFGGDMNTEAFF. The V gene is TRBV4-1, the J gene TRBJ1-1; D uncertain. Germline loops: CDR1 MGHRA, CDR2 YSYEKL. This CDR3 region has 18 residues. V was shortened by 3 bases and J by 0 bases, with 20 bases between the two germline ends.